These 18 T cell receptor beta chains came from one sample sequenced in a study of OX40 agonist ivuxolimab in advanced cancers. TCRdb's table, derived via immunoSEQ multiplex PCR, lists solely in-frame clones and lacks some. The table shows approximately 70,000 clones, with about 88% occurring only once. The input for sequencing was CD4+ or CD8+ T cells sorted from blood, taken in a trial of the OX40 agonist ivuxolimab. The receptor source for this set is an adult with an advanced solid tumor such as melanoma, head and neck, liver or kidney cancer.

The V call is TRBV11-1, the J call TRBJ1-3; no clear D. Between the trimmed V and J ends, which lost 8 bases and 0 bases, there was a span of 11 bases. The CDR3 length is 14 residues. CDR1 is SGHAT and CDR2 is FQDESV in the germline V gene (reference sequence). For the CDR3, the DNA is TGTGCCAGCTCAAGACGCGGCTCTGGAAACACCATATATTTT. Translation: CASSRRGSGNTIYF.

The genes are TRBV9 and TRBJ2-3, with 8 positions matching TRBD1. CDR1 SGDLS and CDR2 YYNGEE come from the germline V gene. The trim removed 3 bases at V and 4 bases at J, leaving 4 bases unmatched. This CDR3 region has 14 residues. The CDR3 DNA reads TGTGCCAGCAGCGCCACAGGGGGAGCAGATACGCAGTATTTT. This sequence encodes CASSATGGADTQYF.

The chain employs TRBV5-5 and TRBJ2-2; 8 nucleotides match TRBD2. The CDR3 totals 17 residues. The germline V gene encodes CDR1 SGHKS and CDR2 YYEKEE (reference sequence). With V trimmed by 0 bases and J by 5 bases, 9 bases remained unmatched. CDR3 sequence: CASSLARVAGRTGELFF. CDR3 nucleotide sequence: TGTGCCAGCAGCTTGGCCCGCGTAGCGGGAAGGACCGGGGAGCTGTTTTTT.

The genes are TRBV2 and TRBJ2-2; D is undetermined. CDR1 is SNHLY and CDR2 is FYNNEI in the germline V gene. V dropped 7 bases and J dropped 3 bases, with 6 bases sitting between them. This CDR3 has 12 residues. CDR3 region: CASNSYTGELFF. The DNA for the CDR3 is TGTGCCAGCAATAGTTACACCGGGGAGCTGTTTTTT.

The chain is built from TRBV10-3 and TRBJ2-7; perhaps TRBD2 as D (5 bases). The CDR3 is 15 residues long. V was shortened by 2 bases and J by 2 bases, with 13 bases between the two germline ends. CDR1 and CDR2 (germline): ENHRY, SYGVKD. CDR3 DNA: TGTGCCATCAGTGAGGTAACTAGTCATCCCTACGAGCAGTACTTC. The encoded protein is CAISEVTSHPYEQYF.

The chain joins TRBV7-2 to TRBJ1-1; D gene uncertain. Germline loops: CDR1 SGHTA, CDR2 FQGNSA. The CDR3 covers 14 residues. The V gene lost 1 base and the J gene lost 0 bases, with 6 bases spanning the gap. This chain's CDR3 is CASSLVNLNTEAFF. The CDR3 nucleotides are TGTGCCAGCAGCTTAGTTAACTTGAACACTGAAGCTTTCTTT.

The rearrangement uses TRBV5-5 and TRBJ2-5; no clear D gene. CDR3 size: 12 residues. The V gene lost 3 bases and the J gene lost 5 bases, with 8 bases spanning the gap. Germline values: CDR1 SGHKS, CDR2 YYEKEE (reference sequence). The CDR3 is CASSWGSETQYF. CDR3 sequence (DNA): TGTGCCAGCAGCTGGGGATCGGAGACCCAGTACTTC.

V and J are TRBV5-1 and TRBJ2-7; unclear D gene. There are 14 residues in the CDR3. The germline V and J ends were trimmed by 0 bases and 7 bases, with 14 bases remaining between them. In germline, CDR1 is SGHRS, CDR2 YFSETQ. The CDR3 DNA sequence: TGCGCCAGCAGCTTGGGAGACCCTGTAGGGGAGCAGTACTTC. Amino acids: CASSLGDPVGEQYF. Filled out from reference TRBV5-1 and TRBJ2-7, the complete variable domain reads KAGVTQTPRYLIKTRGQQVTLSCSPISGHRSVSWYQQTPGQGLQFLFEYFSETQRNKGNFPGRFSGRQFSNSRSEMNVSTLELGDSALYLCASSLGDPVGEQYFGPGTRLTVT.

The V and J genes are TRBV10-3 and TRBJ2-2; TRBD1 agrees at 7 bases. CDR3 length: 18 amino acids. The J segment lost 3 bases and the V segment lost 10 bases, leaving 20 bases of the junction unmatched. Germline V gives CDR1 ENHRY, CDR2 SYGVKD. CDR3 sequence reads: CATARLAQGIWDTGELFF. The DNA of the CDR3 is TGTGCCACTGCTCGCCTGGCACAGGGGATATGGGACACCGGGGAGCTGTTTTTT.

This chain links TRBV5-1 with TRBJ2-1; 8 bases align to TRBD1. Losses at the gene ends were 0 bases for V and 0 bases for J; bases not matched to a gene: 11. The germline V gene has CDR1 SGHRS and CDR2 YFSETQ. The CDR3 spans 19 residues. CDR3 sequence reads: CASSLAGRVGTGSYNEQFF. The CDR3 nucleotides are TGCGCCAGCAGCTTGGCCGGAAGGGTCGGGACAGGCTCCTACAATGAGCAGTTCTTC. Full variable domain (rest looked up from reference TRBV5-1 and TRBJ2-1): KAGVTQTPRYLIKTRGQQVTLSCSPISGHRSVSWYQQTPGQGLQFLFEYFSETQRNKGNFPGRFSGRQFSNSRSEMNVSTLELGDSALYLCASSLAGRVGTGSYNEQFFGPGTRLTVL.

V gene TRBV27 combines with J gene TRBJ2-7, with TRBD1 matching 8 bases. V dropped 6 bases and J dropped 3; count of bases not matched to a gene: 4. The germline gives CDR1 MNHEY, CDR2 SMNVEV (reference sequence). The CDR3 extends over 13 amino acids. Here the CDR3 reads CASRGTGSYEQYF. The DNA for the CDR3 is TGTGCCAGCAGGGGGACAGGTAGCTACGAGCAGTACTTC.

DNA for the CDR3: TGCGCCAGCCAGGTGGATCTCCCGAACACTGAAGCTTTCTTT. Protein sequence: CASQVDLPNTEAFF. The chain recombines TRBV5-1 with TRBJ1-1; unclear D gene. The CDR3 covers 14 residues. CDR1 and CDR2 from the germline V gene are SGHRS and YFSETQ. V was trimmed by 7 bases and J by 1 base, leaving 14 bases between them.

The CDR3 is CASSPEGDADTQYF. The CDR3 bases are TGCGCCAGCAGCCCCGAAGGGGATGCAGATACGCAGTATTTT. This chain uses TRBV5-1 with TRBJ2-3, with D perhaps TRBD1 (5 bases). Per the germline V gene, CDR1 is SGHRS and CDR2 is YFSETQ. The V end lost 4 bases, the J end lost 4 bases, and 13 bases lay between the germline ends. The CDR3 is made up of 14 amino acids.

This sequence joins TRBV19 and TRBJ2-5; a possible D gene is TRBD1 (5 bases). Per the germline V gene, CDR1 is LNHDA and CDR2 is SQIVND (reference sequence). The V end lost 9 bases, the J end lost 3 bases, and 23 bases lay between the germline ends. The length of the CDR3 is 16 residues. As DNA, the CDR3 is TGTGCCAGCGCCCGGTTGATGGCAGGGTTCAAAGAGACCCAGTACTTC. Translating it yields CASARLMAGFKETQYF.

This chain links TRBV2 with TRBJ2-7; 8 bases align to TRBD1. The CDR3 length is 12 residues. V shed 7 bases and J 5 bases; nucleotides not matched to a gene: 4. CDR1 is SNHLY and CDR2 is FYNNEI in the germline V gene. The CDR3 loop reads CASNQGADEQYF. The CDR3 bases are TGTGCCAGCAACCAGGGGGCCGACGAGCAGTACTTC. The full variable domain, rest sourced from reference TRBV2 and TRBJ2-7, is EPEVTQTPSHQVTQMGQEVILRCVPISNHLYFYWYRQILGQKVEFLVSFYNNEISEKSEIFDDQFSVERPDGSNFTLKIRSTKLEDSAMYFCASNQGADEQYFGPGTRLTVT.

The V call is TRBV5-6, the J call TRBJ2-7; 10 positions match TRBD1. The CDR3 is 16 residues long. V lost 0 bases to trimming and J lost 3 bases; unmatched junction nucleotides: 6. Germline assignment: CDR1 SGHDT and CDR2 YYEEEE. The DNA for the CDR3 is TGTGCCAGCAGCTTGGATCGGACAGGGGGGAACTACGAGCAGTACTTC. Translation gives CASSLDRTGGNYEQYF.

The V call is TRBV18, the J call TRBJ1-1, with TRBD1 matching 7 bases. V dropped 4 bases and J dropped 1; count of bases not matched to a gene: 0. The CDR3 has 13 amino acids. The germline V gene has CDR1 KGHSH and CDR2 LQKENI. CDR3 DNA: TGTGCCAGCTCACAGGGGGCGAACACTGAAGCTTTCTTT. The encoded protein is CASSQGANTEAFF.

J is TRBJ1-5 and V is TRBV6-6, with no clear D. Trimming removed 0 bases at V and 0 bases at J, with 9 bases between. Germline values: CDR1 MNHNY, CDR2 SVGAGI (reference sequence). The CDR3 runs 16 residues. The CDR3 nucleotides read TGTGCCAGCAGTTACTCGGGCGGATATAGCAATCAGCCCCAGCATTTT. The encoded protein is CASSYSGGYSNQPQHF.